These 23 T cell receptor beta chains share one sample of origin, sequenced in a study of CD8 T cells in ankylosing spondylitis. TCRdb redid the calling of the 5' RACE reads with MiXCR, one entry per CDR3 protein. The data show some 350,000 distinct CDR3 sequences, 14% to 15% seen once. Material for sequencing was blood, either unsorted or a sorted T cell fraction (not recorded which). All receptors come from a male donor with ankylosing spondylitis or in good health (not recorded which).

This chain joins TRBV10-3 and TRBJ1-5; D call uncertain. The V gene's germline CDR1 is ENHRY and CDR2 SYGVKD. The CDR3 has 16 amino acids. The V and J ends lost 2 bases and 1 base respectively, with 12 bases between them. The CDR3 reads CAISEDRVGSNQPQHF. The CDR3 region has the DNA TGTGCCATCAGTGAGGATAGGGTAGGGAGCAATCAGCCCCAGCATTTT.

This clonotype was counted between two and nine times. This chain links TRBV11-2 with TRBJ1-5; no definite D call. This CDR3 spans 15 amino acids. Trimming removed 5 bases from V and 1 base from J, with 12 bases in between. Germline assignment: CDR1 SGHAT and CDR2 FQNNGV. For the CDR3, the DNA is TGTGCCAGCAGCAACAGCCTCCAAAGCAATCAGCCCCAGCATTTT. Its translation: CASSNSLQSNQPQHF.

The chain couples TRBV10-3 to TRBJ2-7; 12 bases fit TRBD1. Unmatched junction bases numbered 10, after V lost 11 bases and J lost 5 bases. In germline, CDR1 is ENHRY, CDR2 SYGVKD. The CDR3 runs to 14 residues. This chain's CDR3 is CASLQGQGAHEQYF. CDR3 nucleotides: TGTGCCTCTCTTCAGGGACAGGGGGCCCACGAGCAGTACTTC.

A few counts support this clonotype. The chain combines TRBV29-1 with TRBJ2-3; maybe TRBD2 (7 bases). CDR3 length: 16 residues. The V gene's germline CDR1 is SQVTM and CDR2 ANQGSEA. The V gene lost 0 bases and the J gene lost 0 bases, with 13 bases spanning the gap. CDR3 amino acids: CSVEEGGRVSTDTQYF. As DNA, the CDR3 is TGCAGCGTTGAAGAAGGGGGGAGGGTAAGCACAGATACGCAGTATTTT.

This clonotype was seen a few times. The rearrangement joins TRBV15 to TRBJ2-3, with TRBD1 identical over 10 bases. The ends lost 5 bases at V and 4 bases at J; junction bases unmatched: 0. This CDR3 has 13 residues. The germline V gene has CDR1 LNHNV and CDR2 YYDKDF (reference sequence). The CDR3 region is CATSGQGADTQYF. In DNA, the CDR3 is TGTGCCACCAGCGGACAGGGGGCAGATACGCAGTATTTT. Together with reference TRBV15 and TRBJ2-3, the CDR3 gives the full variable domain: DAMVIQNPRYQVTQFGKPVTLSCSQTLNHNVMYWYQQKSSQAPKLLFHYYDKDFNNEADTPDNFQSRRPNTSFCFLDIRSPGLGDTAMYLCATSGQGADTQYFGPGTRLTVL.

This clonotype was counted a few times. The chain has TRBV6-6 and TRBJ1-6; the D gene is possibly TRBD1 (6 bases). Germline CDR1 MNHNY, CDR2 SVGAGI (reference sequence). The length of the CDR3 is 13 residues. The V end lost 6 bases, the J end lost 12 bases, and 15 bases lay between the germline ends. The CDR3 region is CASSRTANLPLHF. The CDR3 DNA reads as TGTGCCAGCAGCCGGACAGCGAATCTACCCCTCCACTTT.

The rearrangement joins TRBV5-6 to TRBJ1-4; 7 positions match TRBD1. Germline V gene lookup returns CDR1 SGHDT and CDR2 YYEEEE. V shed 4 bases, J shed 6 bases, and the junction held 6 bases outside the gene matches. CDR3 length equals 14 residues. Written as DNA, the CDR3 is TGTGCCAGCAGCGAAGGGGGCGGCGATGAAAAACTGTTTTTT. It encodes CASSEGGGDEKLFF.

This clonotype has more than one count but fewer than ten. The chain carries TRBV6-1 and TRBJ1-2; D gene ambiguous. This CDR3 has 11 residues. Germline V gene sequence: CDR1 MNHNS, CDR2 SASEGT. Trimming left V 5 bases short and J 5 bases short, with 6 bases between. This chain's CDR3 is CASSIAYGYTF. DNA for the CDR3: TGTGCCAGCAGTATAGCTTATGGCTACACCTTC.

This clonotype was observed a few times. CDR3 in amino acids: CASSQSLSGNTIYF. The CDR3 nucleotides are TGCGCCAGCAGCCAGTCCCTCTCTGGAAACACCATATATTTT. This rearrangement joins TRBV5-1 to TRBJ1-3; D not certain. V was cut by 4 bases and J by 0 bases, with 8 bases left in between. The CDR3 is 14 residues long. In germline, CDR1 is SGHRS, CDR2 YFSETQ.

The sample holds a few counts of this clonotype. CDR3 coding DNA: TGCAGTGCTAGTGTCCCTTACAATGAGCAGTTCTTC. Translation gives CSASVPYNEQFF. The V call is TRBV20-1, the J call TRBJ2-1; D gene unclear. This CDR3 spans 12 amino acids. Germline lookup yields CDR1 DFQATT and CDR2 SNEGSKA (reference sequence). Trimming stripped 3 bases from V and 4 bases from J, with 7 bases between.

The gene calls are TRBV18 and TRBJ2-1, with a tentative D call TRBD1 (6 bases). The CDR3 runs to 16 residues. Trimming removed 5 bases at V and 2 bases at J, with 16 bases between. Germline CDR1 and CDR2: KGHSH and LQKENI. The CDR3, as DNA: TGTGCCAGCTCAGCCCCGGGACATACCACCTACAATGAGCAGTTCTTC. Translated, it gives CASSAPGHTTYNEQFF.

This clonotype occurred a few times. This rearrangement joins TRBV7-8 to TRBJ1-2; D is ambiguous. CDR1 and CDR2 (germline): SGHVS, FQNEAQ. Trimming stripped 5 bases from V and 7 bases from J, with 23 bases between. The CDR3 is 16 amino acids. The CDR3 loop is CASSLTRRSVRGGYTF. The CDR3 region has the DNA TGTGCCAGCAGCCTAACAAGACGGAGCGTGCGGGGTGGCTACACCTTC.

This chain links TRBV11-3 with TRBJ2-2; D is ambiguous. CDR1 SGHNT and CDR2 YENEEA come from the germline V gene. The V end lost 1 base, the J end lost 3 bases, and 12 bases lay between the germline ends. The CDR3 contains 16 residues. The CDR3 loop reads CASSLGSLRDTGELFF. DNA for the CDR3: TGTGCCAGCAGCTTAGGGTCCCTCCGGGACACCGGGGAGCTGTTTTTT. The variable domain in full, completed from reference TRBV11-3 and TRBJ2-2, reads EAGVVQSPRYKIIEKKQPVAFWCNPISGHNTLYWYLQNLGQGPELLIRYENEEAVDDSQLPKDRFSAERLKGVDSTLKIQPAELGDSAVYLCASSLGSLRDTGELFFGEGSRLTVL.

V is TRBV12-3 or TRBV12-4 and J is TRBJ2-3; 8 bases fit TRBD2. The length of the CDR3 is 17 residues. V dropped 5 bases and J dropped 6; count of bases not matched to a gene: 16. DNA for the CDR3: TGTGCCAGCAGTCCCGGACTAGCCGGAGGATCGGCGGATACGCAGTATTTT. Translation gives CASSPGLAGGSADTQYF.

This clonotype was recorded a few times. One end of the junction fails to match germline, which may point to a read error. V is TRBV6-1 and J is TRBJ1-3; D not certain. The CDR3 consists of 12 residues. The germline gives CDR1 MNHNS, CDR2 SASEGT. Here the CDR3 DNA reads TGTGCCAGCAGTGAAGCGCGGCTTCCATGGGATTTT. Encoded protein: CASSEARLPWDF.

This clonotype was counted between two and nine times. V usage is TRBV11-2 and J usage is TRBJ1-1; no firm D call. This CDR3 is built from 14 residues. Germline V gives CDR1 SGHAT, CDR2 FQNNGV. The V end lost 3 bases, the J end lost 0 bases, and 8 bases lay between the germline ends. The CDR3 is CASSFGAMNTEAFF. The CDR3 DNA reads TGTGCCAGCAGCTTCGGCGCCATGAACACTGAAGCTTTCTTT.

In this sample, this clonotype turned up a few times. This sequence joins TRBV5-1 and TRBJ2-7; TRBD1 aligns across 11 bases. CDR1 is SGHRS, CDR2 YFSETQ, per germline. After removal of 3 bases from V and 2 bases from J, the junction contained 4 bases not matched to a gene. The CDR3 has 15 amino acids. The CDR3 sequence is CASSSPGQGAYEQYF. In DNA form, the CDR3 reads TGCGCCAGCAGCTCCCCGGGACAGGGGGCCTACGAGCAGTACTTC.

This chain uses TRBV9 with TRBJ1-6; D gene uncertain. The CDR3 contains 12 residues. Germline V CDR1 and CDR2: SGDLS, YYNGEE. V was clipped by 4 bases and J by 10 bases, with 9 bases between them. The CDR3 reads CASSPLGSPLHF. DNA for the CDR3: TGTGCCAGCAGCCCTCTGGGGTCACCCCTCCACTTT.

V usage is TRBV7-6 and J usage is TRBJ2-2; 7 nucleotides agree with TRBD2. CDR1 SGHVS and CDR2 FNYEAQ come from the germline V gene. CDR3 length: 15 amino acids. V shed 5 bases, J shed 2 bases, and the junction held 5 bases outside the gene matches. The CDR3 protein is CASSQLAANTGELFF. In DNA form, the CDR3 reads TGTGCCAGCAGCCAGCTAGCGGCAAACACCGGGGAGCTGTTTTTT.

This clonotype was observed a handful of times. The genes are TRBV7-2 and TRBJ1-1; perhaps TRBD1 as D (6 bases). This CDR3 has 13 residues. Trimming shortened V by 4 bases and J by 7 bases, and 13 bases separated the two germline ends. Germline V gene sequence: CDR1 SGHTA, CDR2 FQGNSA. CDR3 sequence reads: CASSSSRGGEAFF. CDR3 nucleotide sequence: TGTGCCAGCAGCTCGTCCAGGGGAGGTGAAGCTTTCTTT.

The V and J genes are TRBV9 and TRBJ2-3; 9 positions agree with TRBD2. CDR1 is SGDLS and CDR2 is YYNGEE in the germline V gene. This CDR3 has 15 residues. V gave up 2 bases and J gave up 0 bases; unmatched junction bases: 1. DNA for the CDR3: TGTGCCAGCAGCGTTAGCGGGGGTAGCACAGATACGCAGTATTTT. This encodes CASSVSGGSTDTQYF. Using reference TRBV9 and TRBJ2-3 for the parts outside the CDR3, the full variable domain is DSGVTQTPKHLITATGQRVTLRCSPRSGDLSVYWYQQSLDQGLQFLIQYYNGEERAKGNILERFSAQQFPDLHSELNLSSLELGDSALYFCASSVSGGSTDTQYFGPGTRLTVL.

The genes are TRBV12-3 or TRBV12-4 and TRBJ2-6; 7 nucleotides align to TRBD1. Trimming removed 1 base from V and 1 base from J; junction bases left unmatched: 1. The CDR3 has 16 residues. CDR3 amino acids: CASSLETGSGANVLTF. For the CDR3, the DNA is TGTGCCAGCAGTTTAGAGACAGGGTCTGGGGCCAACGTCCTGACTTTC.

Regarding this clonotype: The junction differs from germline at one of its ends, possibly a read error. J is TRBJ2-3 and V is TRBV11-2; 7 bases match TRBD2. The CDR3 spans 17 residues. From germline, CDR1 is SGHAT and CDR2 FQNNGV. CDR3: CASSLEAGRSSTDTQYF. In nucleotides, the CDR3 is TGTGCCAGCAGCTTAGAAGCGGGGCGGTCTAGCACAGACACGCAGTATTTT.